The 17 T cell receptor beta chains presented below share a single source sample, sequenced in a study of human T cells and chemical hapten exposure. TCRdb re-called the RACE reads through MiXCR, storing one row per CDR3 protein. The sample consists of 75,000 to 90,000 distinct CDR3 sequences, 10% of them appearing once. The sample's time point: patch test 2, 6 weeks after DPC sensitization. Treatment given: therapeutic diphenylcyclopropenone sensitization with weekly scalp DPC. The sample was whole blood, taken in connection with sensitization to the hapten diphenylcyclopropenone (DPC). These receptors all come from a woman in her 50s with alopecia areata. Some clones in this sample may be carry-over from other donors' samples.

V is TRBV11-2 and J is TRBJ2-5; tentative D call: TRBD2 (6 bases). Germline V gives CDR1 SGHAT, CDR2 FQNNGV. This CDR3 is 14 amino acids long. The V gene lost 5 bases and the J gene lost 2 bases, with 12 bases spanning the gap. Here the CDR3 reads CASSPSGLQETQYF. Written as DNA, the CDR3 is TGTGCCAGCAGCCCGTCGGGACTTCAAGAGACCCAGTACTTC.

This clonotype has a count of ten or more. V and J are TRBV7-2 and TRBJ2-1; tentative D call: TRBD2 (5 bases). V dropped 0 bases and J dropped 7 bases, with 13 bases sitting between them. CDR3 length: 15 amino acids. Germline assignment: CDR1 SGHTA and CDR2 FQGNSA. As DNA, the CDR3 is TGTGCCAGCAGCTTAGCGTGGCGGAGGAATAATGAGCAGTTCTTC. Encoded protein: CASSLAWRRNNEQFF.

This clonotype has just a few counts. The rearrangement joins TRBV9 to TRBJ2-3; unclear D gene. Germline CDR1 reads SGDLS; CDR2 reads YYNGEE. The V end lost 0 bases, the J end lost 1 base, and 0 bases lay between the germline ends. The CDR3 spans 12 residues. DNA of the CDR3: TGTGCCAGCAGCGTAGGCACAGATACGCAGTATTTT. Amino acid sequence: CASSVGTDTQYF.

This sequence joins TRBV30 and TRBJ2-4, with D hard to call. CDR1 GTSNPN and CDR2 SVGIG come from the germline V gene (reference sequence). The ends were cut back, 2 bases at V and 4 bases at J, with 12 bases in the middle. This CDR3 contains 14 residues. The CDR3 loop is CAWSTSVRKNIQYF. The CDR3 DNA reads as TGTGCCTGGAGTACGTCAGTGAGGAAAAACATTCAGTACTTC. The whole variable domain, filled in from reference TRBV30 and TRBJ2-4, reads SQTIHQWPATLVQPVGSPLSLECTVEGTSNPNLYWYRQAAGRGLQLLFYSVGIGQISSEVPQNLSASRPQDRQFILSSKKLLLSDSGFYLCAWSTSVRKNIQYFGAGTRLSVL.

This clonotype was observed many times. The chain carries TRBV29-1 and TRBJ2-1, with TRBD2 identical over 8 bases. Germline V gene sequence: CDR1 SQVTM, CDR2 ANQGSEA. The CDR3 is 12 amino acids. V shed 7 bases and J 7 bases; nucleotides not matched to a gene: 6. In DNA form, the CDR3 reads TGCAGCGCCGCGACTAGCGCTAATGAGCAGTTCTTC. Protein: CSAATSANEQFF.

At least ten counts were recorded for this clonotype. V and J are TRBV9 and TRBJ2-5, with TRBD2 matching over 8 bases. Losses at the gene ends were 4 bases for V and 4 bases for J; bases not matched to a gene: 12. CDR1 SGDLS and CDR2 YYNGEE come from the germline V gene. The CDR3 spans 16 residues. The CDR3 here is CASSPGLDSFRETQYF. Written as DNA, the CDR3 is TGTGCCAGCAGCCCGGGACTAGATAGTTTTCGAGAGACCCAGTACTTC.

Ten or more counts support this clonotype. The rearrangement uses TRBV29-1 and TRBJ2-5; 8 bases fit TRBD2. Germline V lookup: CDR1 SQVTM, CDR2 ANQGSEA. The CDR3 covers 13 residues. The V segment lost 2 bases and the J segment 7 bases; nucleotides outside the gene matches: 6. CDR3 in DNA: TGCAGCGTTGAAATTAGCGGGGCCCGGACCCAGTACTTC. Its translation: CSVEISGARTQYF.

This clonotype turned up a few times. The rearrangement links TRBV2 to TRBJ2-6, with D possibly being TRBD1 (6 bases). Deletions cut 7 bases from V and 1 base from J, with 14 bases between. Germline V gene data show CDR1 as SNHLY and CDR2 as FYNNEI. This CDR3 comprises 16 residues. This CDR3 reads CASMAGVLSGANVLTF. CDR3 coding DNA: TGTGCCAGCATGGCAGGGGTATTGTCTGGGGCCAACGTCCTGACTTTC.

The rearrangement uses TRBV2 and TRBJ1-1; D possibly corresponds to TRBD1 (6 bases). Germline lookup yields CDR1 SNHLY and CDR2 FYNNEI. CDR3 length: 13 residues. V lost 6 bases to trimming and J lost 5 bases, with 13 bases between them. The DNA of the CDR3 is TGTGCCAGCAGCGTAGGGGGAGGAACTGAAGCTTTCTTT. Its protein product is CASSVGGGTEAFF. Together with reference TRBV2 and TRBJ1-1, the CDR3 gives the full variable domain: EPEVTQTPSHQVTQMGQEVILRCVPISNHLYFYWYRQILGQKVEFLVSFYNNEISEKSEIFDDQFSVERPDGSNFTLKIRSTKLEDSAMYFCASSVGGGTEAFFGQGTRLTVV.

The chain is built from TRBV3-1 and TRBJ2-1; D uncertain. V was pared by 3 bases and J by 6 bases, with 12 bases between. Germline assignment: CDR1 LGHDT and CDR2 YNNKEL (reference sequence). CDR3 length equals 14 residues. The CDR3 protein is CASSHVSLSNEQFF. CDR3 in DNA: TGTGCCAGCAGCCACGTTAGCTTATCCAATGAGCAGTTCTTC.

Only a few counts were recorded for this clonotype. The chain couples TRBV19 to TRBJ2-7, with D perhaps TRBD1 (5 bases). V lost 3 bases and J 7 bases, leaving 19 bases between the germline ends. Germline loops: CDR1 LNHDA, CDR2 SQIVND (reference sequence). The CDR3 spans 15 residues. The CDR3 region is CASSIDRAGLGEQYF. The DNA for the CDR3 is TGTGCCAGTAGTATTGATCGGGCAGGGCTGGGGGAGCAGTACTTC. The whole variable domain, remainder taken from reference TRBV19 and TRBJ2-7, is DGGITQSPKYLFRKEGQNVTLSCEQNLNHDAMYWYRQDPGQGLRLIYYSQIVNDFQKGDIAEGYSVSREKKESFPLTVTSAQKNPTAFYLCASSIDRAGLGEQYFGPGTRLTVT.

The table lists this clonotype with a few counts. J is TRBJ1-2 and V is TRBV2; D call uncertain. CDR1 is SNHLY, CDR2 FYNNEI, per germline. Deletions cut 1 base from V and 9 bases from J, with 15 bases between. CDR3 length equals 14 residues. The CDR3 loop is CASSEVRTGRSYTF. CDR3 sequence (DNA): TGTGCCAGCAGTGAAGTCAGGACGGGTAGAAGCTACACCTTC.

This clonotype was picked up a small number of times. The chain has TRBV2 and TRBJ2-1, with 7 bases matching TRBD2. The CDR3 is 16 amino acids. Unmatched junction bases numbered 9, after V lost 3 bases and J lost 4 bases. Germline-derived CDR1 and CDR2 are SNHLY and FYNNEI. The CDR3 loop is CASSDEPGLQYNEQFF. The CDR3, as DNA: TGTGCCAGCAGTGATGAACCGGGACTACAGTACAATGAGCAGTTCTTC.

This clonotype has ten or more counts. V gene TRBV29-1 combines with J gene TRBJ2-7; TRBD1 might be the D (6 bases). V lost 8 bases and J 5 bases, leaving 22 bases between the germline ends. CDR3 length: 14 residues. Germline CDR1 reads SQVTM; CDR2 reads ANQGSEA. The CDR3, as DNA: TGCAGCACATCCAGAGGGGGACACCGAGACGAGCAGTACTTC. It encodes CSTSRGGHRDEQYF.

The genes are TRBV5-6 and TRBJ2-1; 11 nucleotides line up with TRBD2. Trimming cost V 4 bases and J 3 bases; bases outside gene matches: 3. The germline CDR1 and CDR2 sequences are SGHDT and YYEEEE. This CDR3 is built from 15 residues. CDR3 nucleotides: TGTGCCAGCAGCGTGGGACTAGCGGACTACAATGAGCAGTTCTTC. Its translation is CASSVGLADYNEQFF.

This clonotype was counted ten times or more. V usage is TRBV5-1 and J usage is TRBJ2-1; 8 bases map to TRBD1. Germline CDR1 SGHRS, CDR2 YFSETQ. This CDR3 has 16 amino acids. With 0 bases clipped from V and 7 bases from J, the junction kept 9 bases outside the gene matches. CDR3 loop: CASSLEEQGARNEQFF. The DNA for the CDR3 is TGCGCCAGCAGCTTGGAGGAGCAGGGGGCCAGGAATGAGCAGTTCTTC.

The chain joins TRBV6-2 or TRBV6-3 to TRBJ1-1, with no clear D. Trimming removed 5 bases at V and 1 base at J, with 11 bases between. This CDR3 is built from 14 residues. The germline V gene has CDR1 MNHEY and CDR2 SVGEGT. The CDR3 loop reads CASSRQIPNTEAFF. CDR3 DNA: TGTGCCAGCAGTCGCCAGATCCCGAACACTGAAGCTTTCTTT.